This T cell receptor (beta chain) was recorded in a study of CD8+ T cells in alopecia areata. This CDR3 contains 11 residues. Per germline, CDR1 GTSNPN and CDR2 SVGIG (reference sequence). V was trimmed by 5 bases and J by 0 bases, leaving 3 bases between them. General study findings and limits: In lesional scalp, particularly from alopecia totalis/universalis, clonality was higher than in normal scalp.

Sorting of CD4+ and CD8+ T cells was performed on PBMCs. Regarding this clone: Its antigen is unidentified.

cDNA prepared by RNA extraction and subsequent reverse transcription served as the template for sequencing. The method was immunoSEQ multiplex PCR; TCRdb's version includes in-frame clones alone and lacks a portion of them. This sample carries around 120,000 clones, around 50% of them seen once, and the ten largest clones take about 10%. The receptor was isolated from a human donor with alopecia areata. The gene calls are TRBV30 and TRBJ2-3; D remains unclear. Sequencing input: NKG2D-low CD8+ T cells sorted from blood. The CDR3 region is CAWSSTDTQYF. CDR3 coding DNA: TGTGCCTGGTCGAGCACAGATACGCAGTATTTT.